The next 6 T cell receptor beta chains were all read from a single sample in a study of blood T cell repertoires in COVID-19 (dated by TCRdb to between 2020 and 2021). The library was built by means of the immunoSEQ multiplex PCR assay. Drawn from immuneACCESS, this table holds only the in-frame rearrangements with V and J called that TCRdb kept. Clones are partly lost; checked studies trace under half to an unresolved V gene and leave the rest unexplained. The sample contains 180,000 or so clones, around 89% of them found a single time. The top ten clones comprise about 0.59% of the sample. The source material was peripheral blood. The receptors originated from a man aged 45-65 years with acute or convalescent COVID-19.

This chain connects TRBV2 to TRBJ2-1; D gene ambiguous. CDR3 size: 12 residues. Germline assignment: CDR1 SNHLY and CDR2 FYNNEI. V was cut by 3 bases and J by 7 bases, with 7 bases left in between. CDR3 amino acids: CASSDWANEQFF. As DNA, the CDR3 is TGTGCCAGCAGTGACTGGGCGAATGAGCAGTTCTTC.

V and J are TRBV4-1 and TRBJ2-7; possibly TRBD1 for D (6 bases). The CDR3 length is 14 residues. Per germline, CDR1 MGHRA and CDR2 YSYEKL. V was pared by 1 base and J by 6 bases, with 13 bases between. CDR3 sequence: CASSQARSTGEQYF. The CDR3, as DNA: TGCGCCAGCAGCCAAGCCCGCTCGACAGGCGAGCAGTACTTC.

V gene TRBV14 combines with J gene TRBJ1-1, with TRBD1 matching over 10 bases. The CDR3 contains 18 residues. The junction had 19 bases not matched to a gene; V was cut back by 1 base and J by 11 bases. Germline V gene sequence: CDR1 SGHDN, CDR2 FVKESK. The CDR3 here is CASSQGLGRPGQGLGAFF. CDR3 nucleotide sequence: TGTGCCAGCAGCCAAGGTTTAGGAAGACCGGGACAGGGGCTAGGGGCTTTCTTT.

The rearrangement links TRBV30 to TRBJ2-7, with D perhaps matching TRBD2 (6 bases). Deletions cut 2 bases from V and 2 bases from J, with 16 bases between. The CDR3 is 15 residues long. Germline CDR1 and CDR2: GTSNPN and SVGIG (reference sequence). CDR3 nucleotide sequence: TGTGCCTGGAGTAGGGTAGCGGATCTCACCTACGAGCAGTACTTC. Translating it yields CAWSRVADLTYEQYF.

The genes are TRBV20-1 and TRBJ2-2; 8 positions match TRBD2. Looked up from germline, CDR1 is DFQATT and CDR2 is SNEGSKA (reference sequence). Trimming took 3 bases from V and 5 from J; bases not matched to a gene: 2. There are 13 residues in the CDR3. The CDR3 DNA follows: TGCAGTGCTAGTAGCGGGGTGACCGGGGAGCTGTTTTTT. It specifies CSASSGVTGELFF.

The rearrangement joins TRBV3-1 (or the pseudogene TRBV3-2) to TRBJ2-7; TRBD2 matches at 10 bases. The V gene end was trimmed by 4 bases and the J gene end by 7 bases; junction bases not matched to a gene: 1. CDR1 and CDR2 from the germline V gene are LGHDT and YNNKEL (reference sequence). CDR3 size: 12 residues. CDR3 amino acids: CASSRTSGEQYF. Written as DNA, the CDR3 is TGTGCCAGCAGCCGGACTAGCGGAGAGCAGTACTTC.